This TCR beta chain was sequenced for a study of cytomegalovirus exposure and HLA in healthy donors. Notes on the study in general: Among the most significant clusters, several appeared linked to common viral pathogens in a later analysis. The investigators catalogued 150 to 200 TCR beta chains as cytomegalovirus-associated. Later work associated more than 15,000 TCR beta sequences with HLA alleles at 0.05 false discovery rate.

In regard to this clone: What it recognizes is unknown.

Donors sampled were nominally healthy, though unrecorded immune exposures were likely. PCR involved 60 Vbeta and 13 Jbeta primers. Repertoires were generated with immunoSEQ multiplex PCR, while TCRdb's copy carries only in-frame clones and drops some. The repertoire holds 150,000 to 200,000 clones, around 74% seen once, with approximately 1.4% in the top ten. The CDR3 consists of 17 residues. V lost 0 bases and J lost 5; bases outside the gene matches: 10. The germline CDR1 and CDR2 sequences are LGHNA and YNFKEQ. This TCR came from a girl aged 5-17 years in good health and CMV-seropositive. The sequenced material came from PBMCs. The chain employs TRBV4-2 and TRBJ2-5, with 9 bases fitting TRBD2. The CDR3 here is CASSQEERASGAETQYF. The DNA for the CDR3 is TGTGCCAGCAGCCAAGAAGAGCGGGCTAGCGGGGCGGAGACCCAGTACTTC.